This TCR beta chain was sequenced in a study of T cell responses to AZD1222 COVID-19 vaccine. The V gene lost 2 bases and the J gene lost 7 bases, with 17 bases spanning the gap. This CDR3 has 15 residues. Germline V CDR1 and CDR2: SGHTA, FQGNSA. Comments on this clone: The antigen remains unidentified.

Study-level results: The CD4 TCRs associated with vaccination extended across spike and predominated at 160-218 and 743-854. Among the donors, most were white British and more were female, and clonal diversity was possibly underestimated.

Data came from immunoSEQ multiplex PCR; TCRdb stores just in-frame clones and leaves some out. The sample consists of roughly 120,000 clones, more than 75% of them appearing once. This receptor was obtained from an adult in good health. The V and J genes are TRBV7-2 and TRBJ1-1, with D unresolved. The source material was peripheral blood, sampled on day 0 of AZD1222 vaccination. The CDR3 spells CASSLPNRGSVEAFF. The CDR3 DNA sequence: TGTGCCAGCAGCTTACCCAATCGGGGAAGCGTTGAAGCTTTCTTT.